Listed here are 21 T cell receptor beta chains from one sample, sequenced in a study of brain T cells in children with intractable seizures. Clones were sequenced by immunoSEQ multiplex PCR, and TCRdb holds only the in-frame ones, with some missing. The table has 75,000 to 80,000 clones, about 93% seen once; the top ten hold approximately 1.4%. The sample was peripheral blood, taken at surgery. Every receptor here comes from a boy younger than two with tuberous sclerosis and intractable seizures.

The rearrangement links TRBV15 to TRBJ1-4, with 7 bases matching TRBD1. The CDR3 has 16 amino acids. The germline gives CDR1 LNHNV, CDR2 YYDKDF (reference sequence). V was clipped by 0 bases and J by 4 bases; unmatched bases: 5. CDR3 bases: TGTGCCACCAGCAGAGACAGGGGGTTAAATAATGAAAAACTGTTTTTT. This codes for CATSRDRGLNNEKLFF.

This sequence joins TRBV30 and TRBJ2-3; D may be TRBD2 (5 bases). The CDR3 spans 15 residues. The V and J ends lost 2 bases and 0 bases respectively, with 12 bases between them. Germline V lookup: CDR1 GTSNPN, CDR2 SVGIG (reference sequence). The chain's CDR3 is CAWSLGLGSTDTQYF. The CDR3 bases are TGTGCCTGGAGTCTTGGACTGGGGAGCACAGATACGCAGTATTTT.

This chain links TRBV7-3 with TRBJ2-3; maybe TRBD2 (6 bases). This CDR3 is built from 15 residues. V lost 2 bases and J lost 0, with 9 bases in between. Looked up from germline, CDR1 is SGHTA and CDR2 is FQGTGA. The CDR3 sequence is CASSLLATSTDTQYF. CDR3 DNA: TGTGCCAGCAGCTTACTAGCGACTAGCACAGATACGCAGTATTTT.

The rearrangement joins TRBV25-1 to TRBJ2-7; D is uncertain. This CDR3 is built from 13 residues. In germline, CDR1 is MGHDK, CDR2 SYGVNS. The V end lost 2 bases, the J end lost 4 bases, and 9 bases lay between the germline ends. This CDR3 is CASSEPRRYEQYF. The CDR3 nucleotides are TGTGCCAGCAGTGAACCCCGTAGGTACGAGCAGTACTTC.

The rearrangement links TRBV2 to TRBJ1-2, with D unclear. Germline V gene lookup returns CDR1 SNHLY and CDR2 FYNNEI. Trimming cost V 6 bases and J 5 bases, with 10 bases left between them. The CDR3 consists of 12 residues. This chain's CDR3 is CASSFSPYGYTF. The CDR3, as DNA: TGTGCCAGCAGCTTTAGCCCTTATGGCTACACCTTC.

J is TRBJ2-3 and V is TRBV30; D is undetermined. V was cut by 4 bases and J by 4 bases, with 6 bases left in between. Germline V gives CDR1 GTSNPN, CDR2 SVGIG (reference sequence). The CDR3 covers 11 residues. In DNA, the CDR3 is TGTGCCTGGACCGCGGCAGATACGCAGTATTTT. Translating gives CAWTAADTQYF.

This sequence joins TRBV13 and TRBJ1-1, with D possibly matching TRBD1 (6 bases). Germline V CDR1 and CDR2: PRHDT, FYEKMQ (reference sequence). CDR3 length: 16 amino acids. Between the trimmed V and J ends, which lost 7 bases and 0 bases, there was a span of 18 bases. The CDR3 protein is CASKLGGGGLNTEAFF. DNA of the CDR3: TGTGCCAGCAAATTAGGGGGAGGCGGCTTGAACACTGAAGCTTTCTTT.

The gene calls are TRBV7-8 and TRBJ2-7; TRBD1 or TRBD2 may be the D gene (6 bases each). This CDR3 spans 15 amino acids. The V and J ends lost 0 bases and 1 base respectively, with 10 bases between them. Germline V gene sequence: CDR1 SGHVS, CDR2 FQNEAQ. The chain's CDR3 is CASSLAGGLSYEQYF. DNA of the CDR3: TGTGCCAGCAGCTTAGCGGGGGGCTTATCCTACGAGCAGTACTTC. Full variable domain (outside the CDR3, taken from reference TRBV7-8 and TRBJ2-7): GAGVSQSPRYKVAKRGQDVALRCDPISGHVSLFWYQQALGQGPEFLTYFQNEAQLDKSGLPSDRFFAERPEGSVSTLKIQRTQQEDSAVYLCASSLAGGLSYEQYFGPGTRLTVT.

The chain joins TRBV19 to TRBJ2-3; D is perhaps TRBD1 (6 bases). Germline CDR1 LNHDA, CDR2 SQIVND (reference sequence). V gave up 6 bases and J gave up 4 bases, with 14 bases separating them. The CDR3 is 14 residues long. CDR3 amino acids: CASRANRVPDTQYF. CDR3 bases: TGTGCCAGTAGAGCAAACAGGGTCCCAGATACGCAGTATTTT.

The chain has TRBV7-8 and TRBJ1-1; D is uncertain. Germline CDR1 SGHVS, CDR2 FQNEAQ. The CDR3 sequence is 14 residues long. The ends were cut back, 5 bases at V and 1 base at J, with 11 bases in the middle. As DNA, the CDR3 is TGTGCCAGCAGCCCCCCTGGACGGAACACTGAAGCTTTCTTT. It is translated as CASSPPGRNTEAFF.

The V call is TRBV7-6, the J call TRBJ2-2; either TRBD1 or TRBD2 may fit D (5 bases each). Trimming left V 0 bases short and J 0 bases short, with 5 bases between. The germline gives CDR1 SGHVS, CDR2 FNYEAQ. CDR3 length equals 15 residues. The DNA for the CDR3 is TGTGCCAGCAGCTTAGCGGGGGCGAACACCGGGGAGCTGTTTTTT. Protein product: CASSLAGANTGELFF. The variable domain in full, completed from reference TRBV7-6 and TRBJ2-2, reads GAGVSQSPRYKVTKRGQDVALRCDPISGHVSLYWYRQALGQGPEFLTYFNYEAQQDKSGLPNDRFSAERPEGSISTLTIQRTEQRDSAMYRCASSLAGANTGELFFGEGSRLTVL.

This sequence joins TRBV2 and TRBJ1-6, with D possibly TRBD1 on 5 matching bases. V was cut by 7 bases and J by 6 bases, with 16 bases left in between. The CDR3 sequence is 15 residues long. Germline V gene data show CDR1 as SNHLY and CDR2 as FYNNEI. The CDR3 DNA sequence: TGTGCCAGCAACAGGAGGACGGGGGGTAATTCACCCCTCCACTTT. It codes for CASNRRTGGNSPLHF.

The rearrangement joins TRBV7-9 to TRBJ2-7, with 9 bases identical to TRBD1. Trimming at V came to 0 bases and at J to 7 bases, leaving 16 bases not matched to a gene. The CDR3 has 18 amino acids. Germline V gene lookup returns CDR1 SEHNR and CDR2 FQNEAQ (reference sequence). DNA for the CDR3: TGTGCCAGCAGCTTAGCGCGGTTAGGGACAGGGAAAAATATTGAGCAGTACTTC. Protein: CASSLARLGTGKNIEQYF.

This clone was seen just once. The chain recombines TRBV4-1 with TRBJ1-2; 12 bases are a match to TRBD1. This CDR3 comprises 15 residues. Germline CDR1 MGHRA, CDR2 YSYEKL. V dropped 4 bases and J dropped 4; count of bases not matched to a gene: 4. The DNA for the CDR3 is TGCGCCAGCAGCCGGGACAGGGGGCCGGTCTATGGCTACACCTTC. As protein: CASSRDRGPVYGYTF.

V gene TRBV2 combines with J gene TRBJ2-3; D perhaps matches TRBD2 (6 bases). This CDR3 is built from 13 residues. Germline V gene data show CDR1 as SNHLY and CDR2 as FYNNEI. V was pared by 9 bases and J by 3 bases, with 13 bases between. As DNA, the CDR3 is TGTGCCAGACGACGGGACTCAACAGATACGCAGTATTTT. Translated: CARRRDSTDTQYF.

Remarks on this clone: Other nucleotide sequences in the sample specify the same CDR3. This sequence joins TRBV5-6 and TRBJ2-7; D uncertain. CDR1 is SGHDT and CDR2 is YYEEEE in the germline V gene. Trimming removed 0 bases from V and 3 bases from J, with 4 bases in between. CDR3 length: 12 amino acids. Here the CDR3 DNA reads TGTGCCAGCAGCTTGGAGAGCTACGAGCAGTACTTC. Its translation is CASSLESYEQYF.

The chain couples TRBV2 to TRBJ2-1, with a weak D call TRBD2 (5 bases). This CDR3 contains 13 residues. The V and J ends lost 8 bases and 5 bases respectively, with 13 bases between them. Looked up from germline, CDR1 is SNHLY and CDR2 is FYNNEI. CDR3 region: CASVRGMNNEQFF. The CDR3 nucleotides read TGTGCCAGCGTCCGAGGGATGAACAATGAGCAGTTCTTC.

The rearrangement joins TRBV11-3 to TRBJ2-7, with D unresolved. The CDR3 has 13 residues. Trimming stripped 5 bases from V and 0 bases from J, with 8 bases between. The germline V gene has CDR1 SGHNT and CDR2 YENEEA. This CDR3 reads CASSLRNSYEQYF. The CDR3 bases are TGTGCCAGCAGCCTAAGAAACTCCTACGAGCAGTACTTC.

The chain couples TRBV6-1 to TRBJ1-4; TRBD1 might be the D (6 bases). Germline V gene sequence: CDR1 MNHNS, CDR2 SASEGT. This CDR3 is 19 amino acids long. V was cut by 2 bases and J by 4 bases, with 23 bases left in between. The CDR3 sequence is CASSELGGGIGRINEKLFF. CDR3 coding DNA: TGTGCCAGCAGTGAATTGGGAGGGGGGATTGGAAGGATTAATGAAAAACTGTTTTTT.

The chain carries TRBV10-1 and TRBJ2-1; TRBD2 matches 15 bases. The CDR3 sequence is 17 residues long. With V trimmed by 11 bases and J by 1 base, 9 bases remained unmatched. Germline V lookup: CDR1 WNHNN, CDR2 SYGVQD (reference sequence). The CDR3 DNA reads TGCGCCGGACTAGCGGGGGGGACCTTAGCATCCTACAATGAGCAGTTCTTC. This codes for CAGLAGGTLASYNEQFF.

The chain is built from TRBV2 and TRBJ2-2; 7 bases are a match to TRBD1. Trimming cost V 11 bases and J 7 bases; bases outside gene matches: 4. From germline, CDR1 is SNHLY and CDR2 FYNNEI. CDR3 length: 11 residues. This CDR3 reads CARNRGGELFF. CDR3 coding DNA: TGTGCCCGCAACAGGGGCGGGGAGCTGTTTTTT.